Shown below are 18 T cell receptor beta chains from a single sample sequenced in a study of low-dose radiotherapy and immunotherapy resistance in tumors (dated by TCRdb to between 2022 and 2023). The label giving this sample's time point can be read as: before trial treatment. Sequencing was performed on an Illumina HiSeq 2500. Superscript III and a set of TRAV- and TRBV-specific primers were used to synthesize first-strand cDNA, so that both TCRalpha and TCRbeta chains were covered. TCRs were amplified with Phusion for around 20 PCR cycles using a constant-region primer together with the adapter attached to the V primers. TCRdb reanalyzed the raw reads on its own, using fastp at Q25 for trimming and MiXCR for clone calling, and kept in-frame beta chains. Entries are consolidated by CDR3 protein sequence, retaining the most common genes and DNA. The sample table lists about 60,000 distinct CDR3 sequences, under 30% of them with a count of one. Around 5.7% of the sample rests with the top ten.

Material: PBMCs, obtained before treatment. These receptors were obtained from a male donor with prostate cancer.

This clonotype was recorded at least ten times. The chain employs TRBV13 and TRBJ2-2; D gene ambiguous. In germline, CDR1 is PRHDT, CDR2 FYEKMQ (reference sequence). This CDR3 spans 14 amino acids. The ends were cut back, 3 bases at V and 6 bases at J, with 11 bases in the middle. CDR3 in DNA: TGTGCCAGCAGCTTGAGGAATCGACCCGGGGAGCTGTTTTTT. Translating gives CASSLRNRPGELFF.

This clonotype was picked up many times. The rearrangement joins TRBV28 to TRBJ2-4; D is undetermined. The V gene lost 2 bases and the J gene lost 0 bases, with 8 bases spanning the gap. Germline-derived CDR1 and CDR2 are MDHEN and SYDVKM. This CDR3 has 15 amino acids. The CDR3 loop is CASSLVEIAKNIQYF. As DNA, the CDR3 is TGTGCCAGCAGTTTAGTGGAGATAGCCAAAAACATTCAGTACTTC.

The rearrangement joins TRBV21-1 to TRBJ1-4. TRBV21-1 is classified as a pseudogene. CDR3 length: 14 amino acids. This chain's CDR3 is CASSKESYNEKLFF. In DNA form, the CDR3 reads TGTGCCAGCAGCAAAGAAAGTTATAATGAAAAACTGTTTTTT.

This clonotype was found once. The CDR3 nucleotides are TGTGCCAGCAGGCAGGCAGGAGATACGCAGTATTTT. Amino acid sequence: CASRQAGDTQYF. This chain uses TRBV28 with TRBJ2-3; D remains unclear. This CDR3 has 12 residues. The V and J ends lost 6 bases and 5 bases respectively, with 9 bases between them. The germline gives CDR1 MDHEN, CDR2 SYDVKM.

This clonotype was seen ten or more times. The genes are TRBV7-7 and TRBJ2-1; 16 bases are shared with TRBD2. The V gene end was trimmed by 5 bases and the J gene end by 14 bases; junction bases not matched to a gene: 9. CDR1 and CDR2 (germline): SSHAT, FNYEAQ (reference sequence). There are 15 residues in the CDR3. This chain's CDR3 is CASSPTGTSGGAKFF. The CDR3 nucleotides read TGTGCCAGCAGCCCCACCGGGACTAGCGGGGGGGCCAAGTTCTTC.

This clonotype was recorded many times. The gene calls are TRBV11-2 and TRBJ2-3, with 9 bases lining up with TRBD2. Germline V gives CDR1 SGHAT, CDR2 FQNNGV. Trimming took 5 bases from V and 2 from J; bases not matched to a gene: 8. The CDR3 totals 16 residues. The CDR3 DNA follows: TGTGCCAGCAGCACGCCGGGACTAGCAGTCACAGATACGCAGTATTTT. Its protein is CASSTPGLAVTDTQYF.

CDR3 DNA sequence: TGCAGTGCTAGAGATCTCGAGCGGGAGAACTACAATGAGCAGTTCTTC. Amino acid sequence: CSARDLERENYNEQFF. This rearrangement joins TRBV20-1 to TRBJ2-1; 8 bases are shared with TRBD2. Germline V gives CDR1 DFQATT, CDR2 SNEGSKA (reference sequence). Trimming at V came to 0 bases and at J to 3 bases, leaving 7 bases not matched to a gene. CDR3 length: 16 residues.

This clonotype was seen at least ten times. The chain joins TRBV27 to TRBJ2-7, with D possibly being TRBD2 (6 bases). This CDR3 spans 15 amino acids. Trimming shortened V by 3 bases and J by 0 bases, and 12 bases separated the two germline ends. The germline V gene has CDR1 MNHEY and CDR2 SMNVEV (reference sequence). The CDR3, as DNA: TGTGCCAGCAGTTTTGGTGGGACTGGCTCCTACGAGCAGTACTTC. Translation: CASSFGGTGSYEQYF.

This clonotype was counted many times. This chain connects TRBV3-1 to TRBJ1-2; D not resolved. Per the germline V gene, CDR1 is LGHDT and CDR2 is YNNKEL (reference sequence). V was trimmed by 3 bases and J by 5 bases, leaving 7 bases between them. CDR3 length equals 12 residues. CDR3 DNA sequence: TGTGCCAGCAGCCACAGTAATTATGGCTACACCTTC. Residues: CASSHSNYGYTF.

V and J are TRBV20-1 and TRBJ2-1; 7 bases match TRBD1. CDR3 size: 14 residues. Germline assignment: CDR1 DFQATT and CDR2 SNEGSKA (reference sequence). Unmatched junction bases numbered 5, after V lost 6 bases and J lost 0 bases. The CDR3 sequence is CSAPRGPSYNEQFF. CDR3 in DNA: TGCAGTGCCCCTAGGGGGCCCTCCTACAATGAGCAGTTCTTC.

To note about this clonotype: A far larger clone is off by one base, so a read error is likely. The rearrangement uses TRBV5-1 and TRBJ2-4; D is possibly TRBD1 or TRBD2 (5 bases each). CDR3 length: 13 amino acids. V gave up 4 bases and J gave up 13 bases, with 18 bases separating them. CDR1 SGHRS and CDR2 YFSETQ come from the germline V gene. CDR3 bases: TGCGCCAGCAGCCGGGACGGATACAATGAGCAGTACTTC. Translating gives CASSRDGYNEQYF.

The V and J genes are TRBV30 and TRBJ2-7; 13 bases are a match to TRBD2. Germline V gives CDR1 GTSNPN, CDR2 SVGIG (reference sequence). Losses at the gene ends were 4 bases for V and 2 bases for J; bases not matched to a gene: 11. This CDR3 comprises 17 residues. CDR3 DNA sequence: TGTGCCTGGACAATGGGACTAGCGGGGCCCCTTACCTACGAGCAGTACTTC. This encodes CAWTMGLAGPLTYEQYF.

Many counts were recorded for this clonotype. This sequence joins TRBV5-1 and TRBJ2-5; possibly TRBD1 or TRBD2 for D (5 bases each). From germline, CDR1 is SGHRS and CDR2 YFSETQ. V gave up 0 bases and J gave up 2 bases, with 14 bases separating them. The CDR3 length is 16 residues. CDR3 protein: CASSLAGRDHQETQYF. The DNA of the CDR3 is TGCGCCAGCAGCTTGGCCGGCAGGGACCATCAAGAGACCCAGTACTTC.

This clonotype has a count of ten or more. The chain uses TRBV19 and TRBJ2-2, with 10 nucleotides matching TRBD2. The germline CDR1 and CDR2 sequences are LNHDA and SQIVND (reference sequence). Trimming took 3 bases from V and 5 from J; bases not matched to a gene: 9. The CDR3 is made up of 17 amino acids. CDR3 residues: CASSMSSGGPGTGELFF. CDR3 bases: TGTGCCAGTAGTATGTCTAGCGGGGGTCCAGGAACCGGGGAGCTGTTTTTT.

This clonotype has at least ten counts. This chain links TRBV2 with TRBJ2-1, with 11 nucleotides matching TRBD2. There are 15 residues in the CDR3. Germline lookup yields CDR1 SNHLY and CDR2 FYNNEI. The junction had 6 bases not matched to a gene; V was cut back by 5 bases and J by 6 bases. The CDR3 loop is CASSISGGGSNEQFF. The CDR3 DNA is TGTGCCAGCAGTATTAGCGGGGGGGGGAGCAATGAGCAGTTCTTC.

Note on this clonotype: One base separates it from a far larger clone, so it is likely a read error. The J gene is TRBJ2-1, the V gene TRBV7-6; D is undetermined. Germline V gene data show CDR1 as SGHVS and CDR2 as FNYEAQ. The CDR3 covers 13 residues. The ends were cut back, 5 bases at V and 10 bases at J, with 15 bases in the middle. CDR3 sequence (DNA): TGTGCCAGCAGCGGCACCAACACCTACGAGCAGTTCTTC. Protein: CASSGTNTYEQFF.

This clonotype was found many times. CDR3: CAINGQADTQYF. CDR3 bases: TGTGCCATCAACGGACAGGCAGATACGCAGTATTTT. The chain combines TRBV10-3 with TRBJ2-3; TRBD1 agrees at 7 bases. Germline CDR1 reads ENHRY; CDR2 reads SYGVKD. This CDR3 region has 12 residues. The trim removed 7 bases at V and 4 bases at J, leaving 2 bases unmatched.

The sample holds many counts of this clonotype. The chain links TRBV11-2 to TRBJ1-4; D not certain. V lost 5 bases, J lost 8 bases, and 18 bases lay in between. Germline loops: CDR1 SGHAT, CDR2 FQNNGV. This CDR3 has 15 amino acids. The CDR3 reads CASSPTPEGKEKLFF. CDR3 nucleotides: TGTGCCAGCAGCCCCACCCCGGAAGGAAAAGAAAAACTGTTTTTT.